This TCR beta chain was sequenced in a study of blood T cell repertoires in COVID-19. Study as a whole: In each case, the material was cDNA or gDNA derived from T cells, B-cell-depleted T cells, or PBMCs.

The CDR3 has 15 residues. Germline CDR1 SGHRS, CDR2 YFSETQ. The ends lost 7 bases at V and 3 bases at J; junction bases unmatched: 9. The protocol was immunoSEQ multiplex PCR, while the TCRdb copy is restricted to in-frame clones and leaves out a portion. Here the sample spans about 45,000 clones, roughly 87% being singletons. Material for sequencing was peripheral blood. V is TRBV5-1 and J is TRBJ1-3; 8 bases agree with TRBD1. The clonotype originates from a human donor in a cohort sampled during active COVID-19. CDR3 region: CASFRGQSGGNTIYF. CDR3 DNA: TGCGCCAGCTTCAGGGGGCAATCCGGTGGAAACACCATATATTTT.